This T cell receptor beta chain emerged from a study of blood T cell repertoires in COVID-19. Study-wide background: COVID-19 samples collected from the United States, Italy and Spain covered acute and convalescent phases.

This clone was seen more than once but under ten times. This CDR3 has 14 residues. Unmatched junction bases numbered 4, after V lost 3 bases and J lost 3 bases. Germline V lookup: CDR1 KGHSH, CDR2 LQKENI. Per the authors' pipeline: Reference gene primer amplification gave nucleated cell count estimates. Libraries were prepared by immunoSEQ multiplex PCR; TCRdb keeps only in-frame clonotypes and omits some of them. V and J calls and clone size are as listed in that table; D and trimming were resolved from the DNA. The sample shows tens of thousands of clones, more than 70% of them seen only once. The chain employs TRBV18 and TRBJ1-1; TRBD1 agrees at 7 bases. Sequenced input: peripheral blood. The source of this sequence is a woman of 80 years or more in a cohort sampled during active or convalescent COVID-19. This CDR3 is CASSPQTGDTEAFF. The CDR3 coding sequence is TGTGCCAGCTCACCGCAAACAGGGGACACTGAAGCTTTCTTT.